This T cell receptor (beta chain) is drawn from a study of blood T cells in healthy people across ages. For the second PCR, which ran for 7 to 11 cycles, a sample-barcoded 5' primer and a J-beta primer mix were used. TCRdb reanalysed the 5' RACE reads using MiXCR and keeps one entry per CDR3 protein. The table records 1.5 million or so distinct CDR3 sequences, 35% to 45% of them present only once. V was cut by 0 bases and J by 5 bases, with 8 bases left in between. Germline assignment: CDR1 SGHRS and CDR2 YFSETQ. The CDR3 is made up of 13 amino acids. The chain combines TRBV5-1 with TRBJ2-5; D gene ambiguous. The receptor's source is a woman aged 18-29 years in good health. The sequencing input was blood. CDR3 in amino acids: CASSLERWETQYF. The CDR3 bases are TGCGCCAGCAGCTTGGAACGATGGGAGACCCAGTACTTC.